This entry lists 9 T cell receptor beta chains sequenced from one sample in a study of a mutant IDH1 vaccine in newly diagnosed glioma. For these receptors, no antigen is known. The protocol was immunoSEQ multiplex PCR, while the TCRdb copy is restricted to in-frame clones and leaves out a portion. The sample holds about 110,000 clones, 85% to 90% seen once. Regarding time point: week 11, during vaccination. Doses of 300 ug of mutant IDH1 20-mer peptide were given with topical imiquimod. The material was PBMCs, obtained from a glioma patient whose treatment included an IDH1 peptide vaccine. These receptors all stem from a woman aged 50 to 65 with glioma.

V gene TRBV19 combines with J gene TRBJ1-3; no reliable D call. Trimming left V 1 base short and J 0 bases short, with 7 bases between. The germline V gene encodes CDR1 LNHDA and CDR2 SQIVND (reference sequence). There are 15 residues in the CDR3. CDR3 region: CASSIAALSGNTIYF. The CDR3 DNA follows: TGTGCCAGTAGTATAGCAGCCCTCTCTGGAAACACCATATATTTT.

J is TRBJ1-1 and V is TRBV7-9; tentative D call: TRBD1 (6 bases). Trimming cost V 1 base and J 3 bases, with 12 bases left between them. The CDR3 length is 15 residues. CDR1 is SEHNR, CDR2 FQNEAQ, per germline (reference sequence). The CDR3 sequence: CASSLGAGADTEAFF. The CDR3 DNA reads TGTGCCAGCAGCTTAGGCGCGGGGGCGGACACTGAAGCTTTCTTT.

The J gene is TRBJ2-1, the V gene TRBV7-9, with TRBD1 matching over 7 bases. V was pared by 4 bases and J by 15 bases, with 6 bases of the junction left unmatched. The CDR3 is 11 amino acids. Germline values: CDR1 SEHNR, CDR2 FQNEAQ (reference sequence). The CDR3 sequence is CASSYETGPFF. The CDR3 bases are TGTGCCAGCAGCTATGAGACAGGGCCGTTCTTC.

J is TRBJ2-7 and V is TRBV2, with 7 nucleotides matching TRBD2. The length of the CDR3 is 15 residues. V lost 4 bases, J lost 2 bases, and 8 bases stayed unmatched. CDR1 and CDR2 (germline): SNHLY, FYNNEI. Here the CDR3 DNA reads TGTGCCAGCAGTGCCCGGGGACTACCTACCTACGAGCAGTACTTC. Translating it yields CASSARGLPTYEQYF. Together with reference TRBV2 and TRBJ2-7, the CDR3 gives the full variable domain: EPEVTQTPSHQVTQMGQEVILRCVPISNHLYFYWYRQILGQKVEFLVSFYNNEISEKSEIFDDQFSVERPDGSNFTLKIRSTKLEDSAMYFCASSARGLPTYEQYFGPGTRLTVT.

J is TRBJ1-2 and V is TRBV6-5; 7 nucleotides line up with TRBD1. This CDR3 spans 14 amino acids. Per the germline V gene, CDR1 is MNHEY and CDR2 is SVGAGI. Trimming at V came to 6 bases and at J to 8 bases, leaving 12 bases not matched to a gene. The CDR3 DNA is TGTGCCAGCAGCGAGCTATTCAGGGGGAGCGGCTACACCTTC. As protein: CASSELFRGSGYTF.

The genes are TRBV30 and TRBJ2-1; 7 bases align to TRBD2. V lost 4 bases and J lost 5; bases outside the gene matches: 2. Germline CDR1 GTSNPN, CDR2 SVGIG (reference sequence). The CDR3 runs 12 residues. In DNA, the CDR3 is TGTGCCTGGACTAGCGGTGACAATGAGCAGTTCTTC. This gives the protein CAWTSGDNEQFF.

This clone was seen a single time. The chain has TRBV9 and TRBJ1-2; a possible D gene is TRBD1 (5 bases). Trimming took 1 base from V and 5 from J, leaving 12 bases between them. The CDR3 covers 14 residues. The V gene's germline CDR1 is SGDLS and CDR2 YYNGEE. CDR3 loop: CASSVQSGRYGYTF. The CDR3, as DNA: TGTGCCAGCAGCGTACAATCAGGGAGGTATGGCTACACCTTC.

The rearrangement uses TRBV4-1 and TRBJ2-7, with D perhaps being TRBD1 or TRBD2 (5 bases each). Germline-derived CDR1 and CDR2 are MGHRA and YSYEKL. V was clipped by 4 bases and J by 0 bases, with 13 bases between them. The CDR3 runs 15 residues. Here the CDR3 DNA reads TGCGCCAGCAGCCCCGGGGCTGGTAGCTCCTACGAGCAGTACTTC. Translated, it gives CASSPGAGSSYEQYF.

This clone turned up a few times. This chain connects TRBV2 to TRBJ1-5; no definite D call. Germline V gene sequence: CDR1 SNHLY, CDR2 FYNNEI. The CDR3 consists of 13 residues. The germline V and J ends were trimmed by 1 base and 7 bases, with 8 bases remaining between them. The CDR3, as DNA: TGTGCCAGCAGTGAAGAGGTTGACCAGCCCCAGCATTTT. Translated: CASSEEVDQPQHF.